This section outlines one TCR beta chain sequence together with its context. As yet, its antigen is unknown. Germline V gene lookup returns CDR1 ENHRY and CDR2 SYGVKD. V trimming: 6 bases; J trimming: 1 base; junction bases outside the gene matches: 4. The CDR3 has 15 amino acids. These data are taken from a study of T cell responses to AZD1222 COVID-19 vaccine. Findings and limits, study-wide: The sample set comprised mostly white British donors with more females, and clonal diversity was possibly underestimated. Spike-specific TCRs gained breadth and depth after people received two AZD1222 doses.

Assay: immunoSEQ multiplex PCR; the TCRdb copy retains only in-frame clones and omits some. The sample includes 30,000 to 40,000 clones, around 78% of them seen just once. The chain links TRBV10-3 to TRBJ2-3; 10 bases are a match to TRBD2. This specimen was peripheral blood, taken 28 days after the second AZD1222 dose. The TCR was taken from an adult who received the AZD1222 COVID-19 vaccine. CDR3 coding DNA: TGTGCCATCAGGTCCGGGACTAGCGGCACAGATACGCAGTATTTT. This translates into CAIRSGTSGTDTQYF.